One and the same sample provided the 19 T cell receptor beta chains below, sequenced in a study of blood T cell repertoires in COVID-19. Assay: immunoSEQ multiplex PCR; the TCRdb copy retains only in-frame clones and omits some. The sample lists about 28,000 clones; roughly 87% were seen once. Sequencing was carried out using peripheral blood. Receptors were obtained from a man in his fifties or sixties with active COVID-19.

The rearrangement joins TRBV24-1 to TRBJ2-2, with 8 bases fitting TRBD1. V trimming: 6 bases; J trimming: 5 bases; junction bases outside the gene matches: 10. The length of the CDR3 is 16 residues. CDR1 and CDR2 (germline): KGHDR, SFDVKD. The DNA of the CDR3 is TGTGCCACCAGTCAAACGGACAGGGTGGGGACCGGGGAGCTGTTTTTT. Translating gives CATSQTDRVGTGELFF.

By sample share, this clone is medium-sized. This sequence joins TRBV29-1 and TRBJ2-7, with TRBD1 matching 7 bases. Trimming cost V 1 base and J 7 bases; bases outside gene matches: 16. The CDR3 length is 16 residues. Germline lookup yields CDR1 SQVTM and CDR2 ANQGSEA. In DNA, the CDR3 is TGCAGCGTTGAAGGGGGTGAGGGGGCGCTCTCGGGAGAGCAGTACTTC. Its translation is CSVEGGEGALSGEQYF.

The V gene is TRBV14, the J gene TRBJ1-3, with D perhaps matching TRBD1 (6 bases). The V gene lost 8 bases and the J gene lost 0 bases, with 11 bases spanning the gap. The germline CDR1 and CDR2 sequences are SGHDN and FVKESK. The CDR3 consists of 14 residues. The CDR3 DNA reads TGTGCCAGCGCCAGGGACATCTCTGGAAACACCATATATTTT. This gives the protein CASARDISGNTIYF.

This clone was found a few times. This chain joins TRBV3-1 (or the pseudogene TRBV3-2) and TRBJ1-5; 7 bases match TRBD1. Losses at the gene ends were 1 base for V and 13 bases for J; bases not matched to a gene: 4. Germline values: CDR1 LGHDT, CDR2 YNNKEL (reference sequence). This CDR3 contains 12 residues. The CDR3 loop is CASSQGTGLQHF. The CDR3 region has the DNA TGTGCCAGCAGCCAAGGGACAGGCCTTCAGCATTTT.

The chain is built from TRBV27 and TRBJ2-4, with D perhaps matching TRBD2 (6 bases). Trimming removed 3 bases from V and 13 bases from J, with 16 bases in between. The CDR3 runs to 13 residues. Germline CDR1 is MNHEY and CDR2 is SMNVEV (reference sequence). In DNA form, the CDR3 reads TGTGCCAGCAGTTTGATGGGTGGGGACTTACAGTACTTC. As protein: CASSLMGGDLQYF.

The chain joins TRBV5-1 to TRBJ2-1; TRBD2 agrees at 15 bases. This CDR3 is 22 amino acids long. Germline V gives CDR1 SGHRS, CDR2 YFSETQ. The J segment lost 6 bases and the V segment lost 1 base, leaving 20 bases of the junction unmatched. The CDR3 loop reads CASSLFEPDEGLAGGGLNEQFF. The DNA of the CDR3 is TGCGCCAGCAGCTTGTTTGAACCCGATGAGGGACTAGCGGGGGGCGGACTCAATGAGCAGTTCTTC.

This clone was detected only a few times. This chain uses TRBV7-9 with TRBJ1-6, with D hard to call. Trimming shortened V by 1 base and J by 4 bases, and 5 bases separated the two germline ends. This CDR3 comprises 14 residues. Germline V gene sequence: CDR1 SEHNR, CDR2 FQNEAQ (reference sequence). CDR3 nucleotide sequence: TGTGCCAGCAGCTTAGAACAGTATAATTCACCCCTCCACTTT. Amino acids: CASSLEQYNSPLHF.

The chain combines TRBV11-2 with TRBJ1-1; D remains ambiguous. Trimming removed 1 base from V and 7 bases from J, with 7 bases in between. This CDR3 comprises 12 residues. Per the germline V gene, CDR1 is SGHAT and CDR2 is FQNNGV. The CDR3 region has the DNA TGTGCCAGCAGCTTAGTACAACATGAAGCTTTCTTT. Translated, it gives CASSLVQHEAFF.

The genes are TRBV6-4 and TRBJ2-3; 12 bases line up with TRBD2. The germline V gene encodes CDR1 MRHNA and CDR2 SNTAGT. The V and J ends lost 6 bases and 2 bases, in that order; junction bases with no gene match: 6. CDR3 length equals 16 residues. CDR3 loop: CASRATSGGPTDTQYF. In DNA form, the CDR3 reads TGTGCCAGCAGAGCGACTAGCGGGGGACCCACAGATACGCAGTATTTT.

The rearrangement joins TRBV6-5 to TRBJ1-2; D is unresolved. This CDR3 is 15 amino acids long. Germline CDR1 reads MNHEY; CDR2 reads SVGAGI. The V gene lost 3 bases and the J gene lost 0 bases, with 11 bases spanning the gap. CDR3 sequence: CASSYSSDSNYGYTF. CDR3 nucleotides: TGTGCCAGCAGTTATAGCTCCGATTCTAACTATGGCTACACCTTC.

The V gene is TRBV21-1, the J gene TRBJ1-1; the DNA was not used to check the table's D call, TRBD1. TRBV21-1 is designated a pseudogene. This CDR3 spans 18 amino acids. The CDR3 DNA reads as TGTGCCAGCAGCACCCACCGGGACAGGGCAATGCTGAACACTGAAGCTTTCTTT. Protein product: CASSTHRDRAMLNTEAFF.

J is TRBJ1-3 and V is TRBV6-5; the D gene is possibly TRBD1 (5 bases). Trimming took off 8 bases at V and 4 bases at J, with 18 bases between the two ends. Germline V gives CDR1 MNHEY, CDR2 SVGAGI. CDR3 length: 15 residues. CDR3 sequence reads: CASAGGRIPGNTIYF. CDR3 DNA sequence: TGTGCCAGCGCGGGGGGGAGGATTCCCGGAAACACCATATATTTT.

This chain links TRBV6-5 with TRBJ1-5; D call uncertain. Germline CDR1 reads MNHEY; CDR2 reads SVGAGI. Between the trimmed V and J ends, which lost 4 bases and 7 bases, there was a span of 17 bases. There are 15 residues in the CDR3. CDR3 coding DNA: TGTGCCAGCAGTTTTGGACGGGAGAGTGGGCAGCCCCAGCATTTT. It specifies CASSFGRESGQPQHF.

The chain carries TRBV6-2 or TRBV6-3 and TRBJ1-2; D is possibly TRBD1 (6 bases). CDR1 and CDR2 (germline): MNHEY, SVGEGT. The CDR3 length is 15 residues. V lost 7 bases, J lost 4 bases, and 19 bases lay in between. The CDR3 DNA reads as TGTGCCAGCACCCCGGGGGGGGCGATGGTCTATGGCTACACCTTC. Amino acid sequence: CASTPGGAMVYGYTF.

The gene calls are TRBV3-1 (or the pseudogene TRBV3-2) and TRBJ1-6, with 8 nucleotides matching TRBD1. CDR1 LGHDT and CDR2 YNNKEL come from the germline V gene (reference sequence). The length of the CDR3 is 16 residues. Germline trimming cut 3 bases from V and 9 bases from J; bases unmatched to any gene: 10. This CDR3 is CASSQGRQGLTSPLHF. The CDR3 nucleotides read TGTGCCAGCAGCCAGGGAAGACAGGGGTTAACTTCACCCCTCCACTTT.

The gene calls are TRBV5-4 and TRBJ1-2; D unresolved. This CDR3 contains 15 residues. CDR1 and CDR2 from the germline V gene are SGHNT and YYREEE (reference sequence). Trimming took off 2 bases at V and 1 base at J, with 12 bases between the two ends. For the CDR3, the DNA is TGTGCCAGCAGCTTAGCCATCTCTATTAACTATGGCTACACCTTC. This translates into CASSLAISINYGYTF.

V usage is TRBV28 and J usage is TRBJ1-2, with 9 bases that match TRBD1. V lost 4 bases and J lost 2; bases outside the gene matches: 8. Looked up from germline, CDR1 is MDHEN and CDR2 is SYDVKM. The CDR3 is made up of 16 amino acids. The CDR3, as DNA: TGTGCCAGCAGTTACCCACAGGGGGCAGCGAACTATGGCTACACCTTC. Its protein product is CASSYPQGAANYGYTF.

V usage is TRBV6-5 and J usage is TRBJ2-4; 8 bases agree with TRBD1. Germline V lookup: CDR1 MNHEY, CDR2 SVGAGI. This CDR3 region has 13 residues. The V and J ends lost 6 bases and 5 bases, in that order; junction bases with no gene match: 3. The CDR3 region has the DNA TGTGCCAGCAGCAGGGGGCCCCAAAACATTCAGTACTTC. As protein: CASSRGPQNIQYF.

V usage is TRBV13 and J usage is TRBJ2-2, with unresolved D. The CDR3 extends over 14 amino acids. Germline CDR1 PRHDT, CDR2 FYEKMQ (reference sequence). V was cut by 2 bases and J by 5 bases, with 9 bases left in between. CDR3 DNA: TGTGCCAGCAGCTTATATGGGCTAACCGGGGAGCTGTTTTTT. It specifies CASSLYGLTGELFF.